This T cell receptor beta chain stems from a study of CD8 T cells in ankylosing spondylitis. TCRdb analysed the 5' RACE reads with MiXCR anew, one entry per CDR3 protein. The sample carries roughly 230,000 distinct CDR3 sequences, about 18% recorded once. Study-wide results and limits: In ankylosing spondylitis patients, matched synovial fluid reportedly showed significant enrichment of disease-linked clones.

The table lists this clonotype with many counts. The antigen is undetermined. Trimming left V 1 base short and J 0 bases short, with 6 bases between. Germline V gene data show CDR1 as SQVTM and CDR2 as ANQGSEA. The CDR3 sequence is 14 residues long. The chain has TRBV29-1 and TRBJ2-2; D uncertain. Input material: blood, either unsorted or a sorted T cell fraction (not recorded which). This sequence originates from a male donor with ankylosing spondylitis or in good health (not recorded which). The CDR3 loop is CSVEGHTNTGELFF. The CDR3 DNA reads as TGCAGCGTTGAAGGCCATACGAACACCGGGGAGCTGTTTTTT.